This TCR beta chain was sequenced during a study of cytomegalovirus exposure and HLA in healthy donors. PCR involved 60 Vbeta and 13 Jbeta primers. The assay was immunoSEQ multiplex PCR, and TCRdb's table has in-frame clones only and misses some. Of around 76,000 clones in the sample, around 70% were seen once. V was pared by 11 bases and J by 0 bases, with 12 bases of the junction left unmatched. The CDR3 contains 15 residues. Germline V gene sequence: CDR1 LGHNT, CDR2 FRNRAP. This clone was recorded only once. The receptor comes from a man aged 40-50 years in good health and CMV-seropositive. Source material: PBMCs. V gene TRBV12-5 combines with J gene TRBJ1-1, with 7 bases matching TRBD1. Here the CDR3 DNA reads TGTGCTTCTCAGGCCGGCGGGACAGTGAACACTGAAGCTTTCTTT. Translation gives CASQAGGTVNTEAFF.